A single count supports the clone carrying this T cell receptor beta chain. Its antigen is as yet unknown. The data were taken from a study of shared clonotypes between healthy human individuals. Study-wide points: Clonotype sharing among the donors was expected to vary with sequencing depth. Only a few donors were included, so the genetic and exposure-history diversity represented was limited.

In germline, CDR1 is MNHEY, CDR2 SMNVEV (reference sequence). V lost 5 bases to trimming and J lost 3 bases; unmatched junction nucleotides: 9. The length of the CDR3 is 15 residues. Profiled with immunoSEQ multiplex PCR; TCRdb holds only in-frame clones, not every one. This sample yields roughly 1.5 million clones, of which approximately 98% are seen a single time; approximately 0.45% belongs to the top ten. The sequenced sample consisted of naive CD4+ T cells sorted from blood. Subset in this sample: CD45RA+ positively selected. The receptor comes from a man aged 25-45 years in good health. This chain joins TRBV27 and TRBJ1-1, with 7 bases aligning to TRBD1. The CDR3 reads CASSPTDRMHTEAFF. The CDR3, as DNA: TGTGCCAGCAGTCCCACGGACAGGATGCACACTGAAGCTTTCTTT.